In this sample, the clone carrying this TCR beta chain turned up a few times. The antigen remains undetermined. Researchers ran the PCR with 60 Vbeta and 13 Jbeta primers. Clones were sequenced by immunoSEQ multiplex PCR, and TCRdb holds only the in-frame ones, with some missing. The data show fewer than 200,000 clones, about 80% seen once. Germline CDR1 and CDR2: GTSNPN and SVGIG (reference sequence). The CDR3 length is 16 residues. Trimming cost V 1 base and J 3 bases; bases outside gene matches: 5. This sample is drawn from a study of cytomegalovirus exposure and HLA in healthy donors. Findings of the study overall: In an earlier analysis, about 90% or about 30%: the productive usage of most TCR beta V segments. Among TCR beta chains, those listed as cytomegalovirus-associated numbered over 150.

Healthy bone marrow donors formed the donor group. There were likely unrecorded immune exposures, though donors were nominally healthy when sampled. The sequencing sample was made of PBMCs. This sequence joins TRBV30 and TRBJ2-6, with 8 bases fitting TRBD1. This sequence was found in a woman in her thirties or forties in good health and CMV-seronegative. The CDR3 nucleotides are TGTGCCTGGAGTGCCCCGGACAGGGTTGGGGCCAACGTCCTGACTTTC. Translating gives CAWSAPDRVGANVLTF.